These 11 T cell receptor beta chains were all obtained from the same sample, sequenced in a study of CD8 T cells in ankylosing spondylitis. Notes on the study in general: A motif of eight or nine highly homologous TCR beta variants was seen as apparently characteristic of ankylosing spondylitis blood.

TCRdb re-called the 5' RACE reads through MiXCR, storing one row per CDR3 protein. The sample lists about 800,000 distinct CDR3 sequences; around 11% were seen once. No antigen is known for these receptors. The sequenced sample consisted of blood, either unsorted or a sorted T cell fraction (not recorded which). The receptor set was obtained from a male donor with ankylosing spondylitis.

This rearrangement joins TRBV4-3 to TRBJ1-1; D is perhaps TRBD1 (5 bases). The germline V and J ends were trimmed by 0 bases and 6 bases, with 11 bases remaining between them. CDR1 and CDR2 from the germline V gene are LGHNA and YSLEER. There are 14 residues in the CDR3. The CDR3 DNA follows: TGCGCCAGCAGCCAAGAGGCTGTGGGGGCTGAAGCTTTCTTT. Its translation is CASSQEAVGAEAFF.

This clonotype was counted between two and nine times. This chain joins TRBV4-3 and TRBJ2-2, with 9 bases matching TRBD2. Per the germline V gene, CDR1 is LGHNA and CDR2 is YSLEER. The length of the CDR3 is 17 residues. The ends lost 0 bases at V and 6 bases at J; junction bases unmatched: 8. DNA of the CDR3: TGCGCCAGCAGCCAAGATCTAGCGGGAAGGGCGGCCGGGGAGCTGTTTTTT. Translated, it gives CASSQDLAGRAAGELFF.

There are a few counts of this clonotype. The genes are TRBV20-1 and TRBJ2-3, with TRBD2 matching 7 bases. Looked up from germline, CDR1 is DFQATT and CDR2 is SNEGSKA (reference sequence). The CDR3 has 15 amino acids. Trimming took 7 bases from V and 1 from J; bases not matched to a gene: 11. The CDR3 DNA reads as TGCAGTGTTCCGTACCCTAGCGGCGGCACAGATACGCAGTATTTT. This gives the protein CSVPYPSGGTDTQYF.

This clonotype was detected only a few times. The J gene is TRBJ2-1, the V gene TRBV2; D remains unclear. Trimming took 9 bases from V and 15 from J, leaving 24 bases between them. The germline gives CDR1 SNHLY, CDR2 FYNNEI. There are 13 residues in the CDR3. The CDR3 region is CASGDFSRSELFF. The CDR3 DNA reads as TGTGCCAGTGGAGACTTCTCCAGGAGTGAACTGTTCTTC.

This clonotype was found a few times. This chain uses TRBV20-1 with TRBJ1-6; D not certain. The germline V gene has CDR1 DFQATT and CDR2 SNEGSKA (reference sequence). The ends were cut back, 0 bases at V and 4 bases at J, with 16 bases in the middle. This CDR3 has 17 amino acids. Here the CDR3 reads CSARDVAVGNYNSPLHF. CDR3 bases: TGCAGTGCTAGAGATGTGGCGGTGGGGAATTATAATTCACCCCTCCACTTT.

This clonotype was counted ten times or more. The V call is TRBV20-1, the J call TRBJ1-5; 9 positions agree with TRBD1. With 5 bases clipped from V and 2 bases from J, the junction kept 1 base outside the gene matches. This CDR3 is built from 13 residues. Germline lookup yields CDR1 DFQATT and CDR2 SNEGSKA (reference sequence). As DNA, the CDR3 is TGCAGTGCTTGGACAGGGGGCAATCAGCCCCAGCATTTT. Translating it yields CSAWTGGNQPQHF.

In DNA form, the CDR3 reads TGCAGTGCTAGAAGGGTTAGCGGGGGGACAAACACTGAAGCTTTCTTT. As protein: CSARRVSGGTNTEAFF. The chain employs TRBV20-1 and TRBJ1-1; TRBD1 might be the D (6 bases). The germline CDR1 and CDR2 sequences are DFQATT and SNEGSKA (reference sequence). V was trimmed by 2 bases and J by 2 bases, leaving 18 bases between them. The CDR3 extends over 16 amino acids.

This clonotype has more than one count but fewer than ten. The chain combines TRBV9 with TRBJ2-3; 11 bases line up with TRBD2. The CDR3 is 15 amino acids. Trimming removed 7 bases from V and 3 bases from J; junction bases left unmatched: 7. CDR1 SGDLS and CDR2 YYNGEE come from the germline V gene. The CDR3 loop is CASRPTSGITDTQYF. CDR3 DNA: TGTGCCAGCCGCCCGACTAGCGGGATAACAGATACGCAGTATTTT.

CDR3 coding DNA: TGCAGTGCCCCCTTTTACAATGAGCAGTTCTTC. This gives the protein CSAPFYNEQFF. The chain has TRBV20-1 and TRBJ2-1; D is unresolved. CDR1 is DFQATT and CDR2 is SNEGSKA in the germline V gene (reference sequence). Trimming pared 6 bases from V and 4 bases from J, leaving 7 bases between. CDR3 length equals 11 residues.

This clonotype was detected a few times. The chain is built from TRBV5-1 and TRBJ2-2; D uncertain. Germline V CDR1 and CDR2: SGHRS, YFSETQ. This CDR3 spans 16 amino acids. With 1 base removed from V and 0 bases from J, the gap between germline ends came to 10 bases. Here the CDR3 DNA reads TGCGCCAGCAGCTTGTGGTCGCAGGCGAACACCGGGGAGCTGTTTTTT. It translates to CASSLWSQANTGELFF. Full variable domain (missing parts from reference TRBV5-1 and TRBJ2-2): KAGVTQTPRYLIKTRGQQVTLSCSPISGHRSVSWYQQTPGQGLQFLFEYFSETQRNKGNFPGRFSGRQFSNSRSEMNVSTLELGDSALYLCASSLWSQANTGELFFGEGSRLTVL.

This clonotype was counted between two and nine times. The chain recombines TRBV7-9 with TRBJ1-1; D remains ambiguous. Germline assignment: CDR1 SEHNR and CDR2 FQNEAQ (reference sequence). The V and J ends lost 2 bases and 4 bases respectively, with 17 bases between them. The CDR3 has 16 amino acids. The CDR3 is CASSLSYDTEGTEAFF. The CDR3 DNA is TGTGCCAGCAGCTTATCTTATGATACGGAGGGCACTGAAGCTTTCTTT. Complete variable domain (other parts from reference TRBV7-9 and TRBJ1-1): DTGVSQNPRHKITKRGQNVTFRCDPISEHNRLYWYRQTLGQGPEFLTYFQNEAQLEKSRLLSDRFSAERPKGSFSTLEIQRTEQGDSAMYLCASSLSYDTEGTEAFFGQGTRLTVV.